Listed below are T cell receptor beta chains from one sample, sequenced in a study of blood T cell repertoires in COVID-19. TCRdb keeps only in-frame clones here, not all; method: immunoSEQ multiplex PCR. The sample holds around 200,000 clones, about 88% seen once. The sequenced sample consisted of peripheral blood. Receptors were obtained from a man aged 35-49 years with active or convalescent COVID-19. Each CDR3 is given with its conserved first and last residue. The D gene is left open where the match is weak. The size field is filled for only some rows; it gives once, few, many or a size class.

15	TRBJ2-7	TRBV2	NA	NA	CASSASRARDYEQYF	TGTGCCAGCAGTGCAAGTCGGGCCAGGGACTACGAGCAGTACTTC
14	TRBJ2-1	TRBV7-3	TRBD2	NA	CASSSSGSRNEQFF	TGTGCCAGCAGCTCGAGCGGGAGTCGGAATGAGCAGTTCTTC
15	TRBJ1-2	TRBV28	NA	few	CASSPGFGGQRGYTF	TGTGCCAGCAGTCCCGGATTCGGGGGGCAGAGGGGCTACACCTTC
15	TRBJ2-2	TRBV10-1	TRBD1	NA	CASSLGQGGTGELFF	TGCGCCAGCAGCCTGGGACAGGGGGGCACCGGGGAGCTGTTTTTT
16	TRBJ2-2	TRBV27	TRBD1	NA	CASSPFGTANTGELFF	TGTGCCAGCAGCCCATTCGGGACAGCGAACACCGGGGAGCTGTTTTTT
14	TRBJ2-2	TRBV4-2	NA	NA	CASSLNTGPGELFF	TGTGCCAGCAGCCTCAATACAGGGCCCGGGGAGCTGTTTTTT
13	TRBJ1-2	TRBV5-1	NA	NA	CASSPGGPGGYTF	TGCGCCAGCAGCCCGGGGGGGCCCGGGGGCTACACCTTC
12	TRBJ1-1	TRBV7-8	NA	NA	CASSLGATEAFF	TGTGCCAGCAGCTTAGGGGCCACTGAAGCTTTCTTT
13	TRBJ1-1	TRBV5-4	NA	NA	CASLVGGGTEAFF	TGTGCCAGCTTGGTGGGCGGGGGCACTGAAGCTTTCTTT
15	TRBJ2-1	TRBV18	NA	NA	CASSLTRTPGNEQFF	TGTGCCAGCTCACTTACTAGAACCCCTGGCAATGAGCAGTTCTTC
13	TRBJ1-6	TRBV30	NA	few	CAWSVRGNSPLHF	TGTGCCTGGAGTGTACGTGGCAATTCACCCCTCCACTTT
14	TRBJ2-1	TRBV21-1	NA	once	CASTSARGLDEQFF	TGTGCCAGCACCTCGGCGAGGGGGCTCGATGAGCAGTTCTTC
15	TRBJ1-1	TRBV6-1	NA	NA	CASSDRDGWNTEAFF	TGTGCCAGCAGTGACAGGGATGGGTGGAACACTGAAGCTTTCTTT
14	TRBJ1-1	TRBV7-9	NA	NA	CASSIQGLNTEAFF	TGTGCCAGCAGCATACAGGGCCTGAACACTGAAGCTTTCTTT
15	TRBJ1-4	TRBV28	NA	NA	CASSPGDVFNEKLFF	TGTGCCAGCAGCCCAGGGGACGTATTTAATGAAAAACTGTTTTTT
18	TRBJ2-3	TRBV5-1	TRBD2	NA	CASSLGGLAGGRTDTQYF	TGCGCCAGCAGCTTGGGCGGACTAGCGGGGGGACGCACAGATACGCAGTATTTT
15	TRBJ2-1	TRBV10-2	NA	NA	CASSAPEGGRNEQFF	TGCGCCAGCTCTGCCCCGGAGGGGGGGAGGAATGAGCAGTTCTTC
22	TRBJ1-3	TRBV28	NA	NA	CASTQPIAGGSGSKYSGNTIYF	TGTGCCAGCACACAACCGATAGCCGGGGGGAGCGGATCGAAATACTCTGGAAACACCATATATTTT
15	TRBJ1-1	TRBV5-1	TRBD1	NA	CASSLVAGGETEAFF	TGCGCCAGCAGCTTGGTCGCAGGGGGAGAAACTGAAGCTTTCTTT
13	TRBJ1-4	TRBV29-1	NA	NA	CSVIEGRAEKLFF	TGCAGCGTCATCGAGGGCCGGGCAGAAAAACTGTTTTTT
14	TRBJ2-4	TRBV27	NA	once	CASSLSGRKNIQYF	TGTGCCAGCAGTTTATCGGGGAGAAAAAACATTCAGTACTTC
13	TRBJ2-7	TRBV7-8	NA	NA	CASSSQLGLEQYF	TGTGCCAGCAGCTCCCAGTTGGGGCTAGAGCAGTACTTC
15	TRBJ1-2	TRBV7-2	NA	NA	CASSLVRQYIYGYTF	TGTGCCAGCAGCTTAGTCCGACAGTACATCTATGGCTACACCTTC
17	TRBJ1-4	TRBV11-2	TRBD1	NA	CASSRSLGTGGYEKLFF	TGTGCCAGCAGCCGATCTCTCGGGACAGGGGGTTATGAAAAACTGTTTTTT